This T cell receptor beta chain derives from a study of CD8 T cells in ankylosing spondylitis. CDR1 is MNHEY, CDR2 SMNVEV, per germline (reference sequence). The CDR3 covers 14 residues. The V segment lost 4 bases and the J segment 4 bases; nucleotides outside the gene matches: 4. This clonotype was picked up many times. Its antigen is undetermined. A quantitative 5'-RACE method, one with molecular barcodes, was used to make TCR beta libraries. MiXCR was run by TCRdb on the 5' RACE reads, yielding one entry per CDR3 protein. The profile shows 150,000 to 200,000 distinct CDR3 sequences, about 20% of them singletons. Study conclusions and caveats: It appeared that ankylosing spondylitis blood was characterized by a TCR beta motif of fewer than 10 highly homologous variants.

The chain recombines TRBV27 with TRBJ2-7; 10 nucleotides align to TRBD1. The specimen sequenced was blood, either unsorted or a sorted T cell fraction (not recorded which). This TCR was sampled from a male donor under 30 with ankylosing spondylitis or in good health (not recorded which). CDR3 in DNA: TGTGCCAGCAGTTACCAGGACAGGGGGTACGAGCAGTACTTC. Its protein product is CASSYQDRGYEQYF.